Listed below are T cell receptor beta chains from one sample, sequenced in a study of response to subunit inactivated influenza vaccine. MiXCR, applied by TCRdb to the RT-PCR reads, yields one record per CDR3 protein. The sample records 450,000 to 500,000 distinct CDR3 sequences, approximately 11% being singletons. The material sequenced was PBMCs from blood, taken roughly 47 days after vaccination. The source is a man in his forties or fifties who received an inactivated influenza vaccine. Both conserved end residues are trimmed from each CDR3.

j_call | v_call | cdr3_aa
TRBJ2-6 | TRBV29-1 | SVWDRANVLT
TRBJ2-5 | TRBV7-9 | ASSLNLAGEETQY
TRBJ2-3 | TRBV28 | ASSLGSRSSSDTQY
TRBJ2-3 | TRBV7-2 | ASRGTSGITDTQY
TRBJ2-1 | TRBV6-5 | ASSYSGTPYNEQF
TRBJ2-3 | TRBV20-1 | SASEITDTQY
TRBJ2-5 | TRBV5-1 | ASSLGTGGHQETQY
TRBJ2-5 | TRBV12-3/TRBV12-4 | ASSLGDTIRAQETQY
TRBJ1-1 | TRBV20-1 | SARDGGTEAF
TRBJ1-1 | TRBV6-5 | ASSYSGTGPQGAF
TRBJ1-1 | TRBV4-2 | ASSPLTTGVANTEAF
TRBJ2-3 | TRBV7-9 | ASSPSLTTSTDTQY
TRBJ2-1 | TRBV29-1 | SVGGEWWDEQF
TRBJ1-1 | TRBV20-1 | SACRTGNTEAF
TRBJ2-2 | TRBV2 | ASSEAPGQGNTGELF
TRBJ2-2 | TRBV2 | ASGGFPGELF
TRBJ2-1 | TRBV14 | ASSQRVSYNEQF
TRBJ1-1 | TRBV12-3/TRBV12-4 | ASKWGNMNTEAF
TRBJ2-5 | TRBV7-6 | ASSLVASGGQETQY
TRBJ2-6 | TRBV29-1 | SVEETGFGANVLT
TRBJ2-2 | TRBV20-1 | SARDLRPTAGELF
TRBJ1-5 | TRBV29-1 | SAQGDINQPQH
TRBJ2-3 | TRBV4-1 | ASSQVHADTQY
TRBJ2-5 | TRBV9 | ASSVVAGVGETQY
TRBJ1-1 | TRBV9 | ASSGQQGQGNTEAF
TRBJ2-7 | TRBV5-6 | ASSLLAASGSYEQY
TRBJ2-5 | TRBV20-1 | SAFGQGSQETQY
TRBJ1-1 | TRBV29-1 | SVSVGTEAF
TRBJ2-2 | TRBV29-1 | SGRVGGANTGELF
TRBJ2-5 | TRBV15 | ATSGVLPETQY
TRBJ2-1 | TRBV20-1 | SGKGLAGRLDHNEQF
TRBJ2-7 | TRBV30 | AWTQPVYYEQY
TRBJ1-6 | TRBV9 | ASSATGQVKYNSPLH
TRBJ2-3 | TRBV7-2 | ASSPAGRHPGADTQY
TRBJ1-2 | TRBV4-1 | ASSQQDRDGYGYT
TRBJ2-1 | TRBV7-8 | ASSLGSGTGSYNEQF
TRBJ2-2 | TRBV5-1 | ASSGTTSNTGELF
TRBJ1-6 | TRBV25-1 | ASSEYIPTGRVESPLH
TRBJ1-2 | TRBV6-1 | ASSKTKNRGISYGYT
TRBJ2-6 | TRBV10-3 | AISDIQGGGGANVLT
TRBJ2-5 | TRBV29-1 | SVVSLAGVETQY
TRBJ1-3 | TRBV12-3/TRBV12-4 | ASSLGDFSGNTIY
TRBJ1-2 | TRBV9 | ASSVDPGMSYGYT
TRBJ1-1 | TRBV12-3/TRBV12-4 | ASSFRSGGGKAF
TRBJ2-7 | TRBV20-1 | SARDQTPEQY
TRBJ1-1 | TRBV19 | ASKLSGDMNTEAF
TRBJ1-6 | TRBV5-1 | ASSLEAADNSPLH
TRBJ1-2 | TRBV20-1 | SARPRGGVNYGYT